The 8 T cell receptor beta chains below were found in one sample sequenced in a study of shared clonotypes between healthy human individuals. CD45RO-negative CD8 cells positively selected for CCR7 made up the naive population, which excluded terminally differentiated effector memory CD45RA+ cells. Here immunoSEQ multiplex PCR was the method, and the copy in TCRdb shows in-frame clones only, minus some. This table has about 2 million clones, about 94% appearing once. Sequencing was carried out using naive CD8+ T cells sorted from blood. These receptors came from a man aged 18 to 30 in good health.

In the case of this clone: The sample carries other DNA sequences with the same CDR3. The chain has TRBV27 and TRBJ1-5; D possibly corresponds to TRBD1 (6 bases). This CDR3 has 14 amino acids. V lost 6 bases to trimming and J lost 3 bases, with 12 bases between them. The germline V gene has CDR1 MNHEY and CDR2 SMNVEV (reference sequence). The CDR3 protein is CASSPGQNNQPQHF. CDR3 in DNA: TGTGCCAGCAGCCCTGGACAGAACAATCAGCCCCAGCATTTT.

V is TRBV6-5 and J is TRBJ1-4, with D unclear. The V end lost 2 bases, the J end lost 2 bases, and 12 bases lay between the germline ends. In germline, CDR1 is MNHEY, CDR2 SVGAGI. The CDR3 is 16 amino acids. CDR3 residues: CASSYTPEGTNEKLFF. DNA for the CDR3: TGTGCCAGCAGTTACACCCCTGAAGGGACTAATGAAAAACTGTTTTTT.

The chain joins TRBV7-9 to TRBJ2-1; TRBD2 matches at 10 bases. CDR3 length: 16 residues. Germline V CDR1 and CDR2: SEHNR, FQNEAQ (reference sequence). Trimming cost V 4 bases and J 9 bases; bases outside gene matches: 12. Written as DNA, the CDR3 is TGTGCCAGCAGCTCATCCTTGGGGCTAGCGGGAGTTGAGCAGTTCTTC. This codes for CASSSSLGLAGVEQFF.

The chain recombines TRBV4-2 with TRBJ2-2, with D perhaps TRBD1 (6 bases). Germline CDR1 is LGHNA and CDR2 is YNFKEQ. Deletions cut 0 bases from V and 0 bases from J, with 20 bases between. The CDR3 sequence is 20 residues long. The CDR3 nucleotides are TGTGCCAGCAGCCAAGACCGGGACATGGCTTGGGCCGCGAACACCGGGGAGCTGTTTTTT. This encodes CASSQDRDMAWAANTGELFF.

The genes are TRBV29-1 and TRBJ2-3; D might be TRBD1 (6 bases). Trimming cost V 3 bases and J 1 base, with 14 bases left between them. From germline, CDR1 is SQVTM and CDR2 ANQGSEA. This CDR3 has 15 amino acids. The CDR3 coding sequence is TGCAGCGTTGATGGCAGGGGAATTGGCACAGATACGCAGTATTTT. Translation: CSVDGRGIGTDTQYF.

This chain joins TRBV5-6 and TRBJ1-2; D is uncertain. Germline assignment: CDR1 SGHDT and CDR2 YYEEEE. The CDR3 loop spans 15 amino acids. The V end lost 0 bases, the J end lost 0 bases, and 9 bases lay between the germline ends. CDR3 region: CASSLETASNYGYTF. CDR3 bases: TGTGCCAGCAGCTTGGAGACGGCTTCTAACTATGGCTACACCTTC.

The rearrangement joins TRBV9 to TRBJ1-1; no firm D call. V was cut by 0 bases and J by 1 base, with 10 bases left in between. There are 15 residues in the CDR3. Germline loops: CDR1 SGDLS, CDR2 YYNGEE. CDR3 DNA: TGTGCCAGCAGCGTAGAGGAGGGTTGGAACACTGAAGCTTTCTTT. Residues: CASSVEEGWNTEAFF.

CDR3 DNA sequence: TGTGCCAGCAGCTTAGCAGGGGACCTCTCCTACGAGCAGTACTTC. It encodes CASSLAGDLSYEQYF. The chain carries TRBV13 and TRBJ2-7; D possibly corresponds to TRBD1 (6 bases). The CDR3 totals 15 residues. Germline V gene lookup returns CDR1 PRHDT and CDR2 FYEKMQ (reference sequence). V lost 1 base and J 0 bases, leaving 10 bases between the germline ends.